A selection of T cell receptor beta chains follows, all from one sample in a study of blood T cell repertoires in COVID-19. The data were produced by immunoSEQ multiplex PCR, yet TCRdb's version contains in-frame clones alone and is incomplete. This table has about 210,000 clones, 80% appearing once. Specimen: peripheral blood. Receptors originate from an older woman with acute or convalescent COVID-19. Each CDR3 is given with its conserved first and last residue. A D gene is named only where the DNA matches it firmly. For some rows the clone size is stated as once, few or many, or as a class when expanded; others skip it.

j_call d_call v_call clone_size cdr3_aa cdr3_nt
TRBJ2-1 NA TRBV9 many CASSVVRGETNEQFF TGTGCCAGCAGCGTAGTACGCGGGGAAACCAATGAGCAGTTCTTC
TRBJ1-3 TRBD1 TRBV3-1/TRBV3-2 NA CASSLRTGQTGNTIYF TGTGCCAGCAGCCTCAGGACAGGGCAGACTGGAAACACCATATATTTT
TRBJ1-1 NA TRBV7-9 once CASSLALRKGANTEAFF TGTGCCAGCAGCTTAGCGCTACGGAAAGGGGCGAACACTGAAGCTTTCTTT
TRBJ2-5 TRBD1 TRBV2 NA CASRGTDRSRQETQYF TGTGCCAGCAGGGGTACGGACAGGTCCAGGCAAGAGACCCAGTACTTC
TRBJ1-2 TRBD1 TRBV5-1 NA CASSADRANYGYTF TGCGCCAGCAGCGCAGACAGGGCCAACTATGGCTACACCTTC
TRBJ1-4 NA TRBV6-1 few CASSESSVLQFNEKLFF TGTGCCAGCAGTGAATCTTCCGTCCTGCAGTTTAATGAAAAACTGTTTTTT
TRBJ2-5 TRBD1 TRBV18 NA CASSQGAVETQYF TGTGCCAGCTCACAGGGGGCAGTCGAGACCCAGTACTTC
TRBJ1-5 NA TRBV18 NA CASSLYGSNQPQHF TGTGCCAGCTCACTTTACGGGAGCAATCAGCCCCAGCATTTT
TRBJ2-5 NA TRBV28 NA CASSLSGAQETQYF TGTGCCAGCAGTTTATCAGGGGCCCAAGAGACCCAGTACTTC
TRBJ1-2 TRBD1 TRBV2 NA CASSKGLGQDNYGYTF TGTGCCAGCAGTAAAGGGCTGGGACAGGACAACTATGGCTACACCTTC
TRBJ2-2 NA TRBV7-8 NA CASSLIEYTGELFF TGTGCCAGCAGCTTAATAGAATACACCGGGGAGCTGTTTTTT
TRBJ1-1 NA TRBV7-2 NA CASSSPAHEGWNTEAFF TGTGCCAGCAGCTCCCCGGCCCATGAGGGTTGGAACACTGAAGCTTTCTTT
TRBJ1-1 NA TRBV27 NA CASSLSWAGKNTEAFF TGTGCCAGCAGTTTATCGTGGGCAGGGAAGAACACTGAAGCTTTCTTT